This T cell receptor beta chain was identified during a study of patients and donors after allogeneic stem cell transplantation. TCRdb reanalysed the RT-PCR reads using MiXCR and keeps one entry per CDR3 protein. The table records about 150,000 distinct CDR3 sequences, 30% to 45% of them present only once. Germline CDR1 is MNHEY and CDR2 is SMNVEV (reference sequence). The CDR3 runs to 18 residues. V shed 6 bases, J shed 3 bases, and the junction held 18 bases outside the gene matches. Sequenced: blood, either unsorted or a sorted T cell fraction (not recorded which). The chain has TRBV27 and TRBJ2-5; 8 bases fit TRBD2. The sequence was collected from a human donor who was either an allogeneic HSCT recipient or a stem cell or donor lymphocyte infusion donor (not recorded which). It is not recorded whose cells these are; they may come from a transplant donor. The DNA for the CDR3 is TGTGCCAGCAGCCTTAGCCCCGGACTAGCAGGCGTAAAAGAGACCCAGTACTTC. Translating gives CASSLSPGLAGVKETQYF.